This TCR beta chain came from a study of shared clonotypes between healthy human individuals. General observations from the study: The authors expected sequencing depth to affect clonotype sharing among donors.

The length of the CDR3 is 13 residues. CDR1 and CDR2 (germline): SGHRS, YFSETQ. Trimming took 4 bases from V and 8 from J, leaving 10 bases between them. To note about this clone: Its target is unknown.

Repertoires were generated with immunoSEQ multiplex PCR, while TCRdb's copy carries only in-frame clones and drops some. The table shows about 490,000 clones, with about 72% occurring only once. The V gene is TRBV5-1, the J gene TRBJ1-6, with D perhaps TRBD1 (5 bases). Specimen: PBMCs. This TCR was recovered from a middle-aged woman in good health. Some clones in this sample may be carry-over from other donors' samples. The CDR3 sequence: CASSRVGDSPLHF. DNA of the CDR3: TGCGCCAGCAGCCGGGTGGGGGATTCACCCCTCCACTTT.